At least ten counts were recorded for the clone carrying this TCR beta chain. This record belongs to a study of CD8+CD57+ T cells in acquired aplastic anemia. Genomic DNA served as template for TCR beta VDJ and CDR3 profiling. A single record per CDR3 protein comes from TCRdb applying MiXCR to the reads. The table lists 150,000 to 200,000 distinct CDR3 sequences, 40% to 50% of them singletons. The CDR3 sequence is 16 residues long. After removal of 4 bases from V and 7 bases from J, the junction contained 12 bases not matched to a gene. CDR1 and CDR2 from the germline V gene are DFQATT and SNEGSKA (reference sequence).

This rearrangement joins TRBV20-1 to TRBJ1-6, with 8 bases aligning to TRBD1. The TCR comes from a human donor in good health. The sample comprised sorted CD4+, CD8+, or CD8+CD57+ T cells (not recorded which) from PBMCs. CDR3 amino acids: CSATRQGSISNSPLHF. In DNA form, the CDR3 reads TGCAGTGCTACCCGACAGGGGAGTATTTCGAATTCACCCCTCCACTTT.